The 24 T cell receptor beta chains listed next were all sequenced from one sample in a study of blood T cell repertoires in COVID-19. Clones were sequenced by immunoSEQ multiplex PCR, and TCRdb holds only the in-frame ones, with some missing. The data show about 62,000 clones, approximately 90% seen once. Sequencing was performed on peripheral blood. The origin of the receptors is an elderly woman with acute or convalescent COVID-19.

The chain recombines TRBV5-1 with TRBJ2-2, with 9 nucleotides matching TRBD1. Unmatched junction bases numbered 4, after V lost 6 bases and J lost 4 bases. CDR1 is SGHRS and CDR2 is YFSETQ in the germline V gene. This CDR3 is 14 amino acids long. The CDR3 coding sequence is TGCGCCAGCACGGGACAGGGCGGCACCGGGGAGCTGTTTTTT. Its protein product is CASTGQGGTGELFF.

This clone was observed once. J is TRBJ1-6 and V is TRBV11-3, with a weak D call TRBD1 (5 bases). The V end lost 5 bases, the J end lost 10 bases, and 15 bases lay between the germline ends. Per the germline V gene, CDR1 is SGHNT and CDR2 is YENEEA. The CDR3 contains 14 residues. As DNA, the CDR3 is TGTGCCAGCAGCCTTAACGGGGGAGACTCACCCCTCCACTTT. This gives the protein CASSLNGGDSPLHF.

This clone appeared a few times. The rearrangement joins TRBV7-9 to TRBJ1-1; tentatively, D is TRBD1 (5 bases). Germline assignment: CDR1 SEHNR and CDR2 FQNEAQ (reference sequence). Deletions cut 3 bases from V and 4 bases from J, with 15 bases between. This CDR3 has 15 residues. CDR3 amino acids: CASSFFKGLGTEAFF. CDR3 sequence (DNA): TGTGCCAGCAGCTTTTTTAAGGGGCTGGGCACTGAAGCTTTCTTT.

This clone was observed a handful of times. The DNA of the CDR3 is TGTGCCAGTAGGTGGACAGGGAAGACAGATACGCAGTATTTT. The encoded protein is CASRWTGKTDTQYF. V and J are TRBV19 and TRBJ2-3, with 8 positions matching TRBD1. J lost 3 bases, V lost 6 bases, and 5 bases had no gene match. This CDR3 comprises 14 residues. The germline CDR1 and CDR2 sequences are LNHDA and SQIVND (reference sequence).

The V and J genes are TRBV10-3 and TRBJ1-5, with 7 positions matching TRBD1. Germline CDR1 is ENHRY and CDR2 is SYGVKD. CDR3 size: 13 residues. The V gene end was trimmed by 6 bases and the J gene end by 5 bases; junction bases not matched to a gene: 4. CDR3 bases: TGTGCCATCAGCCGGGACAGCGATCAGCCCCAGCATTTT. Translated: CAISRDSDQPQHF.

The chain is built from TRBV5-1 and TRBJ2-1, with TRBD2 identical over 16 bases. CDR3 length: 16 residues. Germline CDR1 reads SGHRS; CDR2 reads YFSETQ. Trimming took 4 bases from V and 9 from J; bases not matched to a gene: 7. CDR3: CASSPGTSGRVGEQFF. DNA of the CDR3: TGCGCCAGCAGCCCGGGGACTAGCGGGAGGGTCGGTGAGCAGTTCTTC.

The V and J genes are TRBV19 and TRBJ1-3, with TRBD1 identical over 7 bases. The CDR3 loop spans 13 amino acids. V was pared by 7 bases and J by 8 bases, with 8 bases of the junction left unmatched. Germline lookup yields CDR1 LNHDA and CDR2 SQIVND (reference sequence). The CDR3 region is CASTVEGADTIYF. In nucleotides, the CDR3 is TGTGCCAGTACCGTCGAGGGGGCGGACACCATATATTTT.

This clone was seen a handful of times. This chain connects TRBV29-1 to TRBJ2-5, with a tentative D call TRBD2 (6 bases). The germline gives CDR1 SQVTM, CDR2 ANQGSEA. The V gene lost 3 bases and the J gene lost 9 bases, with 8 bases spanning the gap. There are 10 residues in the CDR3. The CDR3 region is CSVDREAQYF. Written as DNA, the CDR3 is TGCAGCGTTGACAGGGAGGCCCAGTACTTC.

CDR3 sequence reads: CASSLSDSRGYTF. CDR3 DNA sequence: TGCGCCAGCAGCTTATCCGACTCTCGTGGCTACACCTTC. This chain joins TRBV5-1 and TRBJ1-2; unclear D gene. V lost 2 bases to trimming and J lost 7 bases, with 12 bases between them. Per the germline V gene, CDR1 is SGHRS and CDR2 is YFSETQ. This CDR3 has 13 amino acids.

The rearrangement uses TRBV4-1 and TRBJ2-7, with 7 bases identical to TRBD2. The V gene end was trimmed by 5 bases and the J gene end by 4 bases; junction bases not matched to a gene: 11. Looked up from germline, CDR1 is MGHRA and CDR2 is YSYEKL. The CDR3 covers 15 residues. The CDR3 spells CASSSADSGIYEQYF. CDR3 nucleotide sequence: TGCGCCAGCAGCTCAGCCGACAGCGGGATATACGAGCAGTACTTC.

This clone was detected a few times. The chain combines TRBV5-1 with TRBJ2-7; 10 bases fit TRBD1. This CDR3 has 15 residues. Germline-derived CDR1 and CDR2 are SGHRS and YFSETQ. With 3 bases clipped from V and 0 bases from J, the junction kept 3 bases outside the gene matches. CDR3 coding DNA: TGCGCCAGCAGCTACGGACAGGGGGGCTCCTACGAGCAGTACTTC. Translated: CASSYGQGGSYEQYF.

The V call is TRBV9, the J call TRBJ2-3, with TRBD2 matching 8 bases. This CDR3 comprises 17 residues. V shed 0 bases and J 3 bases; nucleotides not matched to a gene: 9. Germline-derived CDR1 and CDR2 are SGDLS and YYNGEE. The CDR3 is CASSVVPSGRGTDTQYF. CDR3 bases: TGTGCCAGCAGCGTAGTCCCCAGCGGGAGAGGTACAGATACGCAGTATTTT.

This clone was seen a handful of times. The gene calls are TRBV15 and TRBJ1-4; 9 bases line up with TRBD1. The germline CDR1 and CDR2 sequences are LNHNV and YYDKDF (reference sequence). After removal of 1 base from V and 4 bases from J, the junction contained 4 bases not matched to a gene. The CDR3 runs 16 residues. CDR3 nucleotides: TGTGCCACCAGCAGAGGATCGACAGGGGGTAATGAAAAACTGTTTTTT. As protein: CATSRGSTGGNEKLFF.

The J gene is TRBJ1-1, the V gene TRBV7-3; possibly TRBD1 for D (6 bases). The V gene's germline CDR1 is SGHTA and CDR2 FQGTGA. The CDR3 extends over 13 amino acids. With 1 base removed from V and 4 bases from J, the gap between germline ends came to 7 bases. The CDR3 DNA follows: TGTGCCAGCAGCTTAAAAGGGGGCACTGAAGCTTTCTTT. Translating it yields CASSLKGGTEAFF.

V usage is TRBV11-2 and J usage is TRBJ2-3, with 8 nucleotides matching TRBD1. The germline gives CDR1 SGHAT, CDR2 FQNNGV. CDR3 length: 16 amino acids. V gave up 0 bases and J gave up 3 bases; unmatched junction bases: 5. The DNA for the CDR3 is TGTGCCAGCAGCTTAGAGACAGGGGTGGGTACAGATACGCAGTATTTT. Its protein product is CASSLETGVGTDTQYF.

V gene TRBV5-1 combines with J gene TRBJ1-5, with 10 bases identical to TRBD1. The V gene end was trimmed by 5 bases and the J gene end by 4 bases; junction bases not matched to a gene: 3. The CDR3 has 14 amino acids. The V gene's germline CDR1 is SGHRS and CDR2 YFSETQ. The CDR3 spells CASRPGQGNQPQHF. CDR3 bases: TGCGCCAGCAGACCGGGACAGGGGAATCAGCCCCAGCATTTT.

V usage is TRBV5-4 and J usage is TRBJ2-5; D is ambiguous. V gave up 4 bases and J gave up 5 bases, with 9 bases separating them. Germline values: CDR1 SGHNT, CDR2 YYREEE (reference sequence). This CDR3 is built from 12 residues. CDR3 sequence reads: CASSLEAETQYF. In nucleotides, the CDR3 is TGTGCCAGCAGCCTGGAAGCGGAGACCCAGTACTTC.

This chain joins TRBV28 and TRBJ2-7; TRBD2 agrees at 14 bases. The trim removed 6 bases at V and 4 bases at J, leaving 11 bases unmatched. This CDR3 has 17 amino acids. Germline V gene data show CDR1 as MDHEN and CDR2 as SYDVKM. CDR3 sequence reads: CASSLSGTSGSWYEQYF. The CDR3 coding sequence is TGTGCCAGCAGCCTATCCGGGACTAGCGGGAGTTGGTACGAGCAGTACTTC.

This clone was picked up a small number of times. The CDR3 spells CASSPKEGAVTDTQYF. DNA for the CDR3: TGTGCCAGCAGCCCGAAGGAGGGGGCCGTCACAGATACGCAGTATTTT. This sequence joins TRBV7-3 and TRBJ2-3; tentatively, D is TRBD1 (7 bases). The V gene lost 5 bases and the J gene lost 2 bases, with 17 bases spanning the gap. The CDR3 totals 16 residues. CDR1 and CDR2 (germline): SGHTA, FQGTGA.

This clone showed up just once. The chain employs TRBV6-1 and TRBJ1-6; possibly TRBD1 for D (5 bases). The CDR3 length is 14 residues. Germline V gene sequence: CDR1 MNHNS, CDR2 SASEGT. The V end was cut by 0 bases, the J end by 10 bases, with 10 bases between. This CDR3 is CASSEAGEHSPLHF. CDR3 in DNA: TGTGCCAGCAGTGAAGCAGGGGAACACTCACCCCTCCACTTT.

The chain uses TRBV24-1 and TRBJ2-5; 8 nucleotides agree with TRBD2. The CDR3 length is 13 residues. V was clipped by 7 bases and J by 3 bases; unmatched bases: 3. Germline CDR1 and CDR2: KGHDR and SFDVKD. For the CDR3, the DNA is TGTGCCACCAGGCAAGCGGGAGAAGAGACCCAGTACTTC. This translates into CATRQAGEETQYF.

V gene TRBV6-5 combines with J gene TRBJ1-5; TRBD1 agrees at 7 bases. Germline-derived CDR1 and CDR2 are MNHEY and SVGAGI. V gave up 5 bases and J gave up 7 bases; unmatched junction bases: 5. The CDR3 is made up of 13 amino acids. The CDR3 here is CASSPGTEQPQHF. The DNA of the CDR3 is TGTGCCAGCAGTCCAGGGACAGAGCAGCCCCAGCATTTT.

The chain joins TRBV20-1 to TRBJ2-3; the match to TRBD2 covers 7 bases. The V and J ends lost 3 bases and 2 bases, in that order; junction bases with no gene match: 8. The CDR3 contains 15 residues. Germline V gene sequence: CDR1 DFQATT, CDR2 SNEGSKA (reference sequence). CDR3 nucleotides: TGCAGTGCTAGTAAGGCGGGGGACCTCACAGATACGCAGTATTTT. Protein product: CSASKAGDLTDTQYF.

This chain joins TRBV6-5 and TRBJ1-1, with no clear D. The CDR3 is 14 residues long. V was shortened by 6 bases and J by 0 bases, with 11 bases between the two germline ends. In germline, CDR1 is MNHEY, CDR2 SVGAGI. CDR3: CASSAPGMNTEAFF. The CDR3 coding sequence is TGTGCCAGCAGCGCCCCCGGGATGAACACTGAAGCTTTCTTT.